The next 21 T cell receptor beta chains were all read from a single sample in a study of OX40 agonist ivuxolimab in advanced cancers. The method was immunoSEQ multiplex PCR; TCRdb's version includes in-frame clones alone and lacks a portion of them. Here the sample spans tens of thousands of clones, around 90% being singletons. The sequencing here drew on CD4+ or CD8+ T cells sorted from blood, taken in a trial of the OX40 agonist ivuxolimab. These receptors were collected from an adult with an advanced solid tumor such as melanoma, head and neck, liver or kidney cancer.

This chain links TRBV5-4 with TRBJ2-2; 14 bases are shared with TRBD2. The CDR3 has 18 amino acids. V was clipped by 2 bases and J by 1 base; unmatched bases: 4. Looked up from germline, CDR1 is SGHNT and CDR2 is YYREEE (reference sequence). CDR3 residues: CASSFSGTSGGNTGELFF. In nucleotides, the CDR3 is TGTGCCAGCAGCTTCTCCGGGACTAGCGGGGGGAACACCGGGGAGCTGTTTTTT. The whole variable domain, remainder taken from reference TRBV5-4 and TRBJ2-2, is ETGVTQSPTHLIKTRGQQVTLRCSSQSGHNTVSWYQQALGQGPQFIFQYYREEENGRGNFPPRFSGLQFPNYSSELNVNALELDDSALYLCASSFSGTSGGNTGELFFGEGSRLTVL.

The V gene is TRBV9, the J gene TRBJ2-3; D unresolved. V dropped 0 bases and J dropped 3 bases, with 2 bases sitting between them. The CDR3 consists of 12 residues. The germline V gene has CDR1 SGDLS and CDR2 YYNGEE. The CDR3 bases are TGTGCCAGCAGCGTAGCAACAGATACGCAGTATTTT. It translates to CASSVATDTQYF. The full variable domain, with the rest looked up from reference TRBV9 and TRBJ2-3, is DSGVTQTPKHLITATGQRVTLRCSPRSGDLSVYWYQQSLDQGLQFLIQYYNGEERAKGNILERFSAQQFPDLHSELNLSSLELGDSALYFCASSVATDTQYFGPGTRLTVL.

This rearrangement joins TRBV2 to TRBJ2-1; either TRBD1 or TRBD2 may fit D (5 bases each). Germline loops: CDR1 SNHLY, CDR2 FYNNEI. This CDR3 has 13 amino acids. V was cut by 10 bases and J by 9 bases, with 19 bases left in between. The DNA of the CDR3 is TGTGCCACTACCGGGATACGTGGGGCTGAGCAGTTCTTC. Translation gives CATTGIRGAEQFF.

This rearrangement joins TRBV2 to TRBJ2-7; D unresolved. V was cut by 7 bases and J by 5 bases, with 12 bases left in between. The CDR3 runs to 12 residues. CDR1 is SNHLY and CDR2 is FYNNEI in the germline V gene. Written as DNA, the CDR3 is TGTGCCAGCACCCGGGTTCTCGACGAGCAGTACTTC. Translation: CASTRVLDEQYF.

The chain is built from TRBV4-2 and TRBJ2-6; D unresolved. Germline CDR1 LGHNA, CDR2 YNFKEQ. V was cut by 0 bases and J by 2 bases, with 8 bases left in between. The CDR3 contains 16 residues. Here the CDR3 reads CASSQDPRAGANVLTF. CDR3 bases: TGTGCCAGCAGCCAAGATCCCCGGGCTGGGGCCAACGTCCTGACTTTC.

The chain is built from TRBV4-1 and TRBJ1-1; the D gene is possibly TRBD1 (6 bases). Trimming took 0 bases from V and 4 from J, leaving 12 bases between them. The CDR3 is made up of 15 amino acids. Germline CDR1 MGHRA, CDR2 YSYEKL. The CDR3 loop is CASSQDPRGSTEAFF. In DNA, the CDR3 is TGCGCCAGCAGCCAAGACCCCAGGGGAAGCACTGAAGCTTTCTTT.

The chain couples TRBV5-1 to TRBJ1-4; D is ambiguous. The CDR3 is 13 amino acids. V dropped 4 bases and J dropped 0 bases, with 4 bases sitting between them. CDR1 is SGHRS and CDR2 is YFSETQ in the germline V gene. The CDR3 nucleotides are TGCGCCAGCAGCACGGCAACTAATGAAAAACTGTTTTTT. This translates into CASSTATNEKLFF.

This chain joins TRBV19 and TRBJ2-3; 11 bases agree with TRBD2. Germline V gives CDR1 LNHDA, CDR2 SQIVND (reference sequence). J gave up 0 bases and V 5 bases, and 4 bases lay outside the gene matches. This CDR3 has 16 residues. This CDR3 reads CASSAIAGGSTDTQYF. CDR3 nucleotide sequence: TGTGCCAGTAGTGCTATAGCGGGAGGGAGCACAGATACGCAGTATTTT.

The CDR3 protein is CASSLTPTGLGNEQFF. CDR3 coding DNA: TGCGCCAGCAGCCTGACCCCGACAGGGTTGGGGAATGAGCAGTTCTTC. The rearrangement links TRBV5-1 to TRBJ2-1, with 7 bases fitting TRBD1. V shed 4 bases, J shed 7 bases, and the junction held 14 bases outside the gene matches. The germline V gene encodes CDR1 SGHRS and CDR2 YFSETQ. CDR3 length: 16 residues.

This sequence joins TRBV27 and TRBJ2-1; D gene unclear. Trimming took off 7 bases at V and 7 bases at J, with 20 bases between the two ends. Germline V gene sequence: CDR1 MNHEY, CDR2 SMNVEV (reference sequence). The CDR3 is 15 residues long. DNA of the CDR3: TGTGCCAGCACGGCGGTTTGGGGAACCCAAAATGAGCAGTTCTTC. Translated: CASTAVWGTQNEQFF.

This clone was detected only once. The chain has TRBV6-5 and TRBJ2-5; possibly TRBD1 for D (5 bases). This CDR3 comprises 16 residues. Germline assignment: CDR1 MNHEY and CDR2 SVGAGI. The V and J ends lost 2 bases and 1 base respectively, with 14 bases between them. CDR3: CASSYRGRPLQETQYF. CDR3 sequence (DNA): TGTGCCAGCAGTTACAGGGGCCGCCCCCTCCAAGAGACCCAGTACTTC.

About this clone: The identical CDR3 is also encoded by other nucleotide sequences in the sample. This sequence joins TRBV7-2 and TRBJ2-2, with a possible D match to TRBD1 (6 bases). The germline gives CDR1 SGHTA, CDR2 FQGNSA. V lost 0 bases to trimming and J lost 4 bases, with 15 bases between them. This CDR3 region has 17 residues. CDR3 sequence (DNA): TGTGCCAGCAGCTTAGCGAGGACAGTACCTCTCACCGGGGAGCTGTTTTTT. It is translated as CASSLARTVPLTGELFF. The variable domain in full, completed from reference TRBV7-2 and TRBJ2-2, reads GAGVSQSPSNKVTEKGKDVELRCDPISGHTALYWYRQSLGQGLEFLIYFQGNSAPDKSGLPSDRFSAERTGGSVSTLTIQRTQQEDSAVYLCASSLARTVPLTGELFFGEGSRLTVL.

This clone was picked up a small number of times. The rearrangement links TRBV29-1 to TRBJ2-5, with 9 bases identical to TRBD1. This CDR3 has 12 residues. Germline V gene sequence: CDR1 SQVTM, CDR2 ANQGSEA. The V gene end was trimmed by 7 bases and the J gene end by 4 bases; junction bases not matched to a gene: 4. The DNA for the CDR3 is TGCAGCGCTACAGGGGGCGCAGAGACCCAGTACTTC. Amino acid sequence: CSATGGAETQYF.

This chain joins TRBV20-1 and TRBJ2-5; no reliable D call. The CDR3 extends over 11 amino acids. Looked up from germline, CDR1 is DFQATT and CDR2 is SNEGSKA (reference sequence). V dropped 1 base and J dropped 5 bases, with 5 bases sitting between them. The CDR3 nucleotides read TGCAGTGCTAGAGTCTGGGAGACCCAGTACTTC. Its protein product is CSARVWETQYF.

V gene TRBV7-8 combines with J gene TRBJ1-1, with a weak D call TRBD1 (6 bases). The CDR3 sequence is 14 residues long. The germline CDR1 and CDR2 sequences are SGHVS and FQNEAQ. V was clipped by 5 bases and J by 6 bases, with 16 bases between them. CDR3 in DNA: TGTGCCAGCAGCGCATCCGATACAGGGTCTGAAGCTTTCTTT. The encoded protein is CASSASDTGSEAFF.

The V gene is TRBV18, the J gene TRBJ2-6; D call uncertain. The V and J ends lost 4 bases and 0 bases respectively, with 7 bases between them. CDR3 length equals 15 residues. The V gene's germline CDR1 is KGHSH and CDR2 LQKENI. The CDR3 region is CASSQDLSGANVLTF. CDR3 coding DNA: TGTGCCAGCTCACAGGACCTCTCTGGGGCCAACGTCCTGACTTTC. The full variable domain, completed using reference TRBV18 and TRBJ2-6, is NAGVMQNPRHLVRRRGQEARLRCSPMKGHSHVYWYRQLPEEGLKFMVYLQKENIIDESGMPKERFSAEFPKEGPSILRIQQVVRGDSAAYFCASSQDLSGANVLTFGAGSRLTVL.

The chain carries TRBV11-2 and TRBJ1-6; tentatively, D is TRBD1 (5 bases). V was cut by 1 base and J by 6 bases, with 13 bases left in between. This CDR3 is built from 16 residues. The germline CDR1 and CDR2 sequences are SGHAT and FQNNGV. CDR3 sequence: CASSLVTRGINSPLHF. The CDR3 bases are TGTGCCAGCAGCTTAGTCACACGGGGCATTAATTCACCCCTCCACTTT.

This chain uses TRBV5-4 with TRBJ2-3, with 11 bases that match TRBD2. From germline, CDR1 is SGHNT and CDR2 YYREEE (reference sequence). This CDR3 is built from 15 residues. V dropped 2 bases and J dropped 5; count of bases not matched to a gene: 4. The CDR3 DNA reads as TGTGCCAGCAGCTTCCGACTAGCGGGAATAGATACGCAGTATTTT. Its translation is CASSFRLAGIDTQYF.

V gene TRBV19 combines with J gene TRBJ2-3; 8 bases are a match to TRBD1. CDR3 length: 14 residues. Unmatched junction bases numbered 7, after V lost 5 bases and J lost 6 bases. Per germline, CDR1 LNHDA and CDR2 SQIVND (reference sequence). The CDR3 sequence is CASSDRGSADTQYF. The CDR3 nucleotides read TGTGCCAGTAGTGACAGGGGTAGTGCCGATACGCAGTATTTT. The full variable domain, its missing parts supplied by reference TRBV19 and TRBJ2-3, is DGGITQSPKYLFRKEGQNVTLSCEQNLNHDAMYWYRQDPGQGLRLIYYSQIVNDFQKGDIAEGYSVSREKKESFPLTVTSAQKNPTAFYLCASSDRGSADTQYFGPGTRLTVL.

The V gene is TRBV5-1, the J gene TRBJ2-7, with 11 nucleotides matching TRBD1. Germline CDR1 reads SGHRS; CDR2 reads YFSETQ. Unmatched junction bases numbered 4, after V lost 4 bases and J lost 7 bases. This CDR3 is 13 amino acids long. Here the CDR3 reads CASSIGTGGEQYV. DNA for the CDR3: TGCGCCAGCAGCATAGGGACAGGGGGAGAGCAGTACGTC.

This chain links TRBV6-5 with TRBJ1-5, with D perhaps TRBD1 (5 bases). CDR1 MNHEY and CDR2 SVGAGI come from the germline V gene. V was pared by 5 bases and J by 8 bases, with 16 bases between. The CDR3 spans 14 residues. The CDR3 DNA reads TGTGCCAGCAGTGGAAGGGGAGGTCTCGAGCCCCAGCATTTT. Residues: CASSGRGGLEPQHF.